The source of this T cell receptor beta chain is a study of graft-versus-host responses after intestinal transplantation. In the study overall: Multivisceral, liver-intestinal, or isolated intestinal grafts were transplanted into recipients. Every one of the recipients received anti-thymocyte globulin induction and afterwards took tacrolimus and steroids for around 3 years.

Assay used: immunoSEQ multiplex PCR; TCRdb lists only in-frame clones, some missing. The table lists about 90,000 clones, around 93% of them singletons, with 0.3% to 0.35% in the top ten. Regarding this clone: The antigen remains undetermined.

This CDR3 spans 13 amino acids. V dropped 0 bases and J dropped 8 bases, with 10 bases sitting between them. Germline CDR1 reads GTSNPN; CDR2 reads SVGIG (reference sequence). This receptor was obtained from a human donor who was the organ donor for an intestinal transplant. This specimen was unstimulated CD4+ T cells sorted from spleen or lymph node cells, taken before transplant. The genes are TRBV30 and TRBJ2-2, with D possibly matching TRBD2 (6 bases). CDR3 DNA: TGTGCCTGGAGTGTACGCGGGGCAGGGGAGCTGTTTTTT. This gives the protein CAWSVRGAGELFF.